This TCR beta chain was captured by sequencing in a study of T cell repertoires in cytomegalovirus infection. Study background: Through public TCR beta signatures, both CMV infection and matching HLA type were indicated. General observations from the study: CMV-specific TCR beta clonotypes restricted by HLA-C were the ones dominating the ex vivo response. Cumulative public TCR beta family frequency identified carriers of CMV plus the relevant HLA.

TCRdb reanalysed the reads using MiXCR and keeps one entry per CDR3 protein. Found here are some 130,000 distinct CDR3 sequences, more than 30% of them singletons; the top ten hold around half. This clonotype was observed a few times. Its antigen is unknown. The CDR3 contains 14 residues. The V end lost 4 bases, the J end lost 2 bases, and 8 bases lay between the germline ends. Germline CDR1 and CDR2: MGHRA and YSYEKL. The source of this sequence is a human donor in good health (CMV status not recorded). Some clones in this sample may be carry-over from other donors' samples. The sequenced sample was CD8+ T cells from cultured PBMCs, obtained from culture after CMV antigen stimulation. The chain has TRBV4-1 and TRBJ2-2, with D possibly TRBD1 on 5 matching bases. The DNA for the CDR3 is TGCGCCAGCAGCCCCCAGGGTAACACCGGGGAGCTGTTTTTT. Its protein is CASSPQGNTGELFF.